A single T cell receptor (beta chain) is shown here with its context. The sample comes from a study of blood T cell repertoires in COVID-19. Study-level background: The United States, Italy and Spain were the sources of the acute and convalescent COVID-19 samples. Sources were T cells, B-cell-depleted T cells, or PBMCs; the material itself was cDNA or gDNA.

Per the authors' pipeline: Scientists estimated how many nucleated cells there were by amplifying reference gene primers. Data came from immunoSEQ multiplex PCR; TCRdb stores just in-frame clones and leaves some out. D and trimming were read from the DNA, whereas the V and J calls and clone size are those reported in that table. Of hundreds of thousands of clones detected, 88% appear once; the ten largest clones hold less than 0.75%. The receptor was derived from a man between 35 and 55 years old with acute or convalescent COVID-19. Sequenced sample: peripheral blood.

This CDR3 reads CATSGQGAQPQHF. In DNA form, the CDR3 reads TGTGCCACCAGCGGACAGGGAGCTCAGCCCCAGCATTTT. The V call is TRBV15, the J call TRBJ1-5, with 8 bases matching TRBD1. The germline CDR1 and CDR2 sequences are LNHNV and YYDKDF (reference sequence). The CDR3 runs 13 residues. V shed 5 bases and J 6 bases; nucleotides not matched to a gene: 3.